One and the same sample provided the 20 T cell receptor beta chains below, sequenced in a study of cytomegalovirus exposure and HLA in healthy donors. 13 Jbeta primers and 60 Vbeta primers were used for the PCR. The data were produced by immunoSEQ multiplex PCR, yet TCRdb's version contains in-frame clones alone and is incomplete. The table lists 95,000 to 120,000 clones, roughly 70% of them singletons, with 3.5% to 5% in the top ten. Sequencing was done on a sample of PBMCs. Receptors originate from a woman in her thirties or forties in good health and CMV-seropositive.

The chain recombines TRBV9 with TRBJ2-2; no definite D call. V lost 2 bases and J lost 7, with 3 bases in between. The CDR3 is made up of 11 amino acids. The germline gives CDR1 SGDLS, CDR2 YYNGEE. The CDR3 loop is CASSVGGELFF. The CDR3 DNA follows: TGTGCCAGCAGCGTCGGCGGGGAGCTGTTTTTT. The variable domain in full, with the rest retrieved from reference TRBV9 and TRBJ2-2, is DSGVTQTPKHLITATGQRVTLRCSPRSGDLSVYWYQQSLDQGLQFLIQYYNGEERAKGNILERFSAQQFPDLHSELNLSSLELGDSALYFCASSVGGELFFGEGSRLTVL.

A word on this clone: One end of the junction is discordant with germline, which a read error may explain. J is TRBJ2-2 and V is TRBV7-9; D gene unclear. The CDR3 totals 16 residues. Germline V gene lookup returns CDR1 SEHNR and CDR2 FQNEAQ (reference sequence). The CDR3 DNA reads as TGTTCCAGCAGCTTAGGTTTCGGGTTCTACACCGGGGAGCTGTTTTTT. It is translated as CSSSLGFGFYTGELFF.

V and J are TRBV2 and TRBJ1-1, with 8 bases matching TRBD1. The CDR3 runs to 15 residues. The germline V gene encodes CDR1 SNHLY and CDR2 FYNNEI. The V and J ends lost 4 bases and 7 bases, in that order; junction bases with no gene match: 11. Written as DNA, the CDR3 is TGTGCCAGCAGTGGATTTCTGGACAGGGAGAATGAAGCTTTCTTT. Residues: CASSGFLDRENEAFF.

The V call is TRBV12-5, the J call TRBJ1-2; D remains ambiguous. This CDR3 has 12 amino acids. V was trimmed by 5 bases and J by 4 bases, leaving 8 bases between them. Germline CDR1 is LGHNT and CDR2 is FRNRAP. In nucleotides, the CDR3 is TGTGCTAGTGGTACTGCCGTCTATGGCTACACCTTC. Protein: CASGTAVYGYTF.

This clone was detected only once. The chain has TRBV6-6 and TRBJ2-5; 7 bases align to TRBD1. The CDR3 loop spans 14 amino acids. Trimming at V came to 6 bases and at J to 2 bases, leaving 6 bases not matched to a gene. Germline V gives CDR1 MNHNY, CDR2 SVGAGI (reference sequence). DNA of the CDR3: TGTGCCAGCAGCTTAACAGGGGTTCAAGAGACCCAGTACTTC. Its protein product is CASSLTGVQETQYF.

V gene TRBV13 combines with J gene TRBJ2-3, with unresolved D. This CDR3 is 13 amino acids long. The germline gives CDR1 PRHDT, CDR2 FYEKMQ (reference sequence). V was pared by 5 bases and J by 5 bases, with 11 bases between. CDR3 nucleotide sequence: TGTGCCAGCAGCCCTCCTTCTTTAGATACGCAGTATTTT. Translating it yields CASSPPSLDTQYF.

CDR3 loop: CASSAPGQNTEAFF. The CDR3 nucleotides read TGTGCCAGCAGCGCCCCGGGACAAAACACTGAAGCTTTCTTT. V gene TRBV11-3 combines with J gene TRBJ1-1; a weak D match, TRBD1 (6 bases). Germline V gene data show CDR1 as SGHNT and CDR2 as YENEEA. V shed 5 bases and J shed 2 bases, with 12 bases lying between them. CDR3 length: 14 amino acids. Looking up the rest from reference TRBV11-3 and TRBJ1-1 gives the full variable domain: EAGVVQSPRYKIIEKKQPVAFWCNPISGHNTLYWYLQNLGQGPELLIRYENEEAVDDSQLPKDRFSAERLKGVDSTLKIQPAELGDSAVYLCASSAPGQNTEAFFGQGTRLTVV.

The V gene is TRBV7-9, the J gene TRBJ2-1; weak D call: TRBD1 (6 bases). Trimming shortened V by 2 bases and J by 9 bases, and 26 bases separated the two germline ends. The CDR3 is made up of 18 amino acids. The germline CDR1 and CDR2 sequences are SEHNR and FQNEAQ (reference sequence). DNA for the CDR3: TGTGCCAGCAGCTTAACCTCCATGACAGGTTATGTGGCCCGTGAGCAGTTCTTC. Translating it yields CASSLTSMTGYVAREQFF.

This clone was recorded a few times. V usage is TRBV2 and J usage is TRBJ2-5, with a tentative D call TRBD2 (5 bases). The V gene's germline CDR1 is SNHLY and CDR2 FYNNEI. V shed 6 bases and J shed 5 bases, with 13 bases lying between them. CDR3 length: 13 amino acids. The CDR3 DNA follows: TGTGCCAGCAGGGTCGGGGTTGCCGAGACCCAGTACTTC. Encoded protein: CASRVGVAETQYF.

This clone occurred a few times. The chain is built from TRBV7-2 and TRBJ2-5, with TRBD2 matching over 9 bases. The junction had 7 bases not matched to a gene; V was cut back by 2 bases and J by 3 bases. The length of the CDR3 is 16 residues. Germline V CDR1 and CDR2: SGHTA, FQGNSA. Written as DNA, the CDR3 is TGTGCCAGCAGCTTACAGGCGGGGGGGCCTGAAGAGACCCAGTACTTC. As protein: CASSLQAGGPEETQYF.

The chain is built from TRBV5-1 and TRBJ1-2; tentative D call: TRBD1 (5 bases). Between the trimmed V and J ends, which lost 5 bases and 0 bases, there was a span of 14 bases. CDR3 size: 15 residues. Germline-derived CDR1 and CDR2 are SGHRS and YFSETQ. CDR3 bases: TGCGCCAGCAGAGAGGTCACGGGGGCTAACTATGGCTACACCTTC. Its translation is CASREVTGANYGYTF.

CDR3 in DNA: TGTGCCAGTAGTAGGGGCTCCGGGACAGGGAAAAATCGTTCACCCCTCCACTTT. This translates into CASSRGSGTGKNRSPLHF. V is TRBV19 and J is TRBJ1-6; 9 nucleotides match TRBD1. In germline, CDR1 is LNHDA, CDR2 SQIVND (reference sequence). The CDR3 extends over 18 amino acids. Losses at the gene ends were 4 bases for V and 9 bases for J; bases not matched to a gene: 16.

The V call is TRBV4-1, the J call TRBJ2-1; the match to TRBD2 covers 7 bases. CDR1 is MGHRA and CDR2 is YSYEKL in the germline V gene. This CDR3 contains 19 residues. V lost 4 bases and J lost 1; bases outside the gene matches: 16. The CDR3 sequence is CASSPLIGRTILSYNEQFF. DNA for the CDR3: TGCGCCAGCAGCCCTCTGATCGGGAGGACGATCCTTTCCTACAATGAGCAGTTCTTC.

The chain employs TRBV7-3 and TRBJ2-7; TRBD1 matches at 9 bases. Germline CDR1 SGHTA, CDR2 FQGTGA. V was clipped by 6 bases and J by 6 bases; unmatched bases: 6. The CDR3 sequence is 13 residues long. CDR3 protein: CASSPGTGFEQYF. Written as DNA, the CDR3 is TGTGCCAGCAGTCCCGGGACAGGGTTCGAGCAGTACTTC.

The chain has TRBV5-1 and TRBJ2-2; D call uncertain. Germline CDR1 and CDR2: SGHRS and YFSETQ. The V end lost 0 bases, the J end lost 5 bases, and 11 bases lay between the germline ends. There are 15 residues in the CDR3. This CDR3 reads CASSLAYISTGELFF. DNA of the CDR3: TGCGCCAGCAGCTTGGCGTACATCTCTACCGGGGAGCTGTTTTTT.

This chain links TRBV7-2 with TRBJ1-1; 7 bases agree with TRBD1. V lost 5 bases to trimming and J lost 11 bases; unmatched junction nucleotides: 5. The length of the CDR3 is 11 residues. Germline assignment: CDR1 SGHTA and CDR2 FQGNSA. The CDR3 DNA sequence: TGTGCCAGCAGCGCCGACAGGGTGGCTTTCTTT. Protein: CASSADRVAFF.

V is TRBV15 and J is TRBJ2-7, with 9 bases lining up with TRBD2. Germline values: CDR1 LNHNV, CDR2 YYDKDF (reference sequence). This CDR3 has 14 residues. Trimming removed 3 bases from V and 6 bases from J; junction bases left unmatched: 6. The CDR3 region has the DNA TGTGCCACCAGCAGCCACGTACTAGCGGGCGAGCAGTACTTC. Its protein is CATSSHVLAGEQYF.

The CDR3 DNA reads as TGCGCCAGCAGCTTGACCCCCTCAGGGCTAGCGGACAATGAGCAGTTCTTC. This sequence encodes CASSLTPSGLADNEQFF. This chain joins TRBV5-1 and TRBJ2-1, with 7 bases identical to TRBD2. The CDR3 is 17 amino acids. J gave up 5 bases and V 1 base, and 12 bases lay outside the gene matches. Germline CDR1 SGHRS, CDR2 YFSETQ.

The sample holds one count of this clone. The V and J genes are TRBV2 and TRBJ2-1; D may be TRBD2 (5 bases). Germline V gene data show CDR1 as SNHLY and CDR2 as FYNNEI. The germline V and J ends were trimmed by 4 bases and 0 bases, with 22 bases remaining between them. CDR3 length: 19 residues. The CDR3 nucleotides are TGTGCCAGCAGTGGGGGTTTAGTTTGGGGAGTAAACTCCTACAATGAGCAGTTCTTC. This gives the protein CASSGGLVWGVNSYNEQFF.

This chain uses TRBV5-1 with TRBJ1-2; TRBD1 matches at 8 bases. Germline assignment: CDR1 SGHRS and CDR2 YFSETQ. V was pared by 4 bases and J by 6 bases, with 5 bases of the junction left unmatched. This CDR3 is built from 13 residues. CDR3 bases: TGCGCCAGCAGCCCGAAGGACAGGGATGGCTACACCTTC. This translates into CASSPKDRDGYTF.